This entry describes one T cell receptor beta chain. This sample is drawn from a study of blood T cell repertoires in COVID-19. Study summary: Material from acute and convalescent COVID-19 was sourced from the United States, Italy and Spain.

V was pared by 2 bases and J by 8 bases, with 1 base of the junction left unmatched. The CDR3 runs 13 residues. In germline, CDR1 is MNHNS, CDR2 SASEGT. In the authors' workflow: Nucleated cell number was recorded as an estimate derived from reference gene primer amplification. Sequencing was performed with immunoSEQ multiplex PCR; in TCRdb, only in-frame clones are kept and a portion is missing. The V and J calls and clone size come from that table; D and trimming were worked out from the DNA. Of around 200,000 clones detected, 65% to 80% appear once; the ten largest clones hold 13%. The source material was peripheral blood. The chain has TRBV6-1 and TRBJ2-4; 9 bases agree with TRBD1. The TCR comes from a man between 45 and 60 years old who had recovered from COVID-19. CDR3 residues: CASSERQGDIQYF. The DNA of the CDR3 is TGTGCCAGCAGTGAAAGACAGGGGGACATTCAGTACTTC.